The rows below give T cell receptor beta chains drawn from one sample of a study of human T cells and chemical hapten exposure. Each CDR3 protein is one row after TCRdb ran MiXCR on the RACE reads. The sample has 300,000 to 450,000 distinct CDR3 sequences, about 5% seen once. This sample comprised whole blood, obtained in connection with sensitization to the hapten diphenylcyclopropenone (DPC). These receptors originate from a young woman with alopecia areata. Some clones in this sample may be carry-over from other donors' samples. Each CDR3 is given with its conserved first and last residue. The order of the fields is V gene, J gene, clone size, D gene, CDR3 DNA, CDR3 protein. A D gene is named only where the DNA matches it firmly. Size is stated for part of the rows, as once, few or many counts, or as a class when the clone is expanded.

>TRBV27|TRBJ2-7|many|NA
TGTGCCAGCAGTTTAAGGCCTGATTCCTACGAGCAGTACTTC
CASSLRPDSYEQYF
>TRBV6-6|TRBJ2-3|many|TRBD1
TGTGCCAGCCAAACAGGGGGTTCAGATACGCAGTATTTT
CASQTGGSDTQYF
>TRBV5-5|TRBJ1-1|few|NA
TGTGCCAGCAGCTTGTCGGCAGGTATGAAGCACACTGAAGCTTTCTTT
CASSLSAGMKHTEAFF
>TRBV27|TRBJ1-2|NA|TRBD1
TGTGCCAGCAGTCCCCTAGGGACAGGGAAATATGGCTACACCTTC
CASSPLGTGKYGYTF
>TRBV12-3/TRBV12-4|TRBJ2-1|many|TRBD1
TGTGCCAGCAGGGCCGGGACAGGCGGCTACAATGAGCAGTTCTTC
CASRAGTGGYNEQFF
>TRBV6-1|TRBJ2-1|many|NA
TGTGCCAGCAGCCTGCCGAGCTCCTACAATGAGCAGTTCTTC
CASSLPSSYNEQFF
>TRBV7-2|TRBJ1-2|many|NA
TGTGCCAGCAGCTTAGCCAGGGAGGTCGGTGGCTACACCTTC
CASSLAREVGGYTF
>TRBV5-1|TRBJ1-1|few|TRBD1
TGCGCCAGCAGCATCGGGACAGTGAACACTGAAGCTTTCTTT
CASSIGTVNTEAFF
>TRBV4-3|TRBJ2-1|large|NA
TGCGCCAGCAGCCAAGATGGGGACAATGAGCAGTTCTTC
CASSQDGDNEQFF
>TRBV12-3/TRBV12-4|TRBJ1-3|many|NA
TGTGCCAGCAGTTCACAGCCTAACAGGGCTAACTCTGGAAACACCATATATTTT
CASSSQPNRANSGNTIYF
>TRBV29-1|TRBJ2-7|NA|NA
TGCAGCGTTCGAGGGGCGAGCTACGAGCAGTACTTC
CSVRGASYEQYF
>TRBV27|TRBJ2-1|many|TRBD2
TGTGCCAGCAGTAAGTCGCCTAGCGGGGGGGCCGTCAATGAGCAGTTCTTC
CASSKSPSGGAVNEQFF
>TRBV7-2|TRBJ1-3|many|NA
TGTGCCAGCAGCTTTGGTGTAATAGGTTCTGGAAACACCATATATTTT
CASSFGVIGSGNTIYF
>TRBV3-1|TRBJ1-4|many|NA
TGTGCCAGCAGCCAAGATCCGGCCAGCTTAAATGAAAAACTGTTTTTT
CASSQDPASLNEKLFF
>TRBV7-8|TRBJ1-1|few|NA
TGTGCCAGCAGCTTAGCCCAAACGGGGACTGAAGCTTTCTTT
CASSLAQTGTEAFF
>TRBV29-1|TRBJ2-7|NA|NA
TGCAGCGTCAGGACCTCCTTAGGCGGGGAGCAGTACTTC
CSVRTSLGGEQYF
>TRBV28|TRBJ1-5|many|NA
TGTGCCAGCAGTTTAGAAAGGCCCCAGCATTTT
CASSLERPQHF
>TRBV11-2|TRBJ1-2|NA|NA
TGTGCCAGCAGCTTACGGGACGGCTACTCTAACTATGGCTACACCTTC
CASSLRDGYSNYGYTF
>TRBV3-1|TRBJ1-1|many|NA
TGTGCCAGCAGCCAGCTTAGGGGTCGGGGGGAAGCTTTCTTT
CASSQLRGRGEAFF
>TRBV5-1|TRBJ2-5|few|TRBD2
TGCGCCAGCAGCTGGGGCGTAGCGGGGGCCTCGGAGACCCAGTACTTC
CASSWGVAGASETQYF
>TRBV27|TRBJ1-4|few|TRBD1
TGTGCCAGCAGTTTAACCGAGGGGGCTGGAAATAATAATGAAAAACTGTTTTTT
CASSLTEGAGNNNEKLFF
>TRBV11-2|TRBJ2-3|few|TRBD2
TGTGCCAGCAGCTTTCCTAGCGGGGGACTGGCAGATACGCAGTATTTT
CASSFPSGGLADTQYF
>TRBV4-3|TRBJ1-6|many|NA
TGCGCCAGCAGCCAAGTGGGGGATGATAATTCACCCCTCCACTTT
CASSQVGDDNSPLHF
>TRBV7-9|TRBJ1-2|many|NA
TGTGCCAGCAGCTTAGGGCAGATGAACTATGGCTACACCTTC
CASSLGQMNYGYTF
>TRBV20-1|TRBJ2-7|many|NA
TGCAGTGCTAGAGGAGCGATCAGCTCCTACGAGCAGTACTTC
CSARGAISSYEQYF
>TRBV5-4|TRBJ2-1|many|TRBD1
TGTGCCAGCAGGGGGGACAGGGGGGACTACAATGAGCAGTTCTTC
CASRGDRGDYNEQFF
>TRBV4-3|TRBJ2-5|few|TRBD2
TGCGCCAGCAGCCAAGGGGCGGGCGGGGGGCCCACGAAAGAGACCCAGTACTTC
CASSQGAGGGPTKETQYF
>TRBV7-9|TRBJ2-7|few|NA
TGTGCCAGCAGCTTAGTAGTGGGGGGACAGTTGGGCGAGCAGTACTTC
CASSLVVGGQLGEQYF
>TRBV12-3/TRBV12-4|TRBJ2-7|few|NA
TGTGCCAGCAGTTTCGGGCTAGCGTCCTACGAGCAGTACTTC
CASSFGLASYEQYF
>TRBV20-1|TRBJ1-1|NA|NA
TGCAGTGCTCAGGGCGAGGGAACTGAAGCTTTCTTT
CSAQGEGTEAFF
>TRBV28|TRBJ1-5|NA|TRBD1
TGTGCCAGCAGCCCCAGGCTCTTCCGGACAGGGTATAATCAGCCCCAGCATTTT
CASSPRLFRTGYNQPQHF